A single sample is the source of the 3 T cell receptor beta chains below, sequenced in a study of T cells expressing NK-cell markers. TCRdb reprocessed the 5' RACE reads, keeping one entry per CDR3 protein, no DNA. The listing records 450,000 to 600,000 distinct CDR3 sequences. The sequenced sample consisted of blood T cells: a sorted CD56 or NKG2C T cell subset, CD4+ or CD8+ T cells, or bulk PBMC T cells (not recorded which). The source is a man aged 18 to 30 in good health.

This chain joins TRBV29-1 and TRBJ2-5; lacking DNA, the TRBD1 call made by TCRdb goes unchecked. This CDR3 is 14 amino acids long. Germline V gives CDR1 SQVTM, CDR2 ANQGSEA. CDR3 sequence: CSVGGVALGETQYF.

CDR3 in amino acids: CASSYTEPYGYTF. The chain combines TRBV6-6 with TRBJ1-2. Germline V gives CDR1 MNHNY, CDR2 SVGAGI (reference sequence). This CDR3 spans 13 amino acids.

The chain couples TRBV6-4 to TRBJ2-2; the TRBD1 assignment by TCRdb is unverifiable without DNA. This CDR3 is built from 16 residues. Germline CDR1 is MRHNA and CDR2 is SNTAGT. The chain's CDR3 is CASSPIHGGDTGELFF.